Shown below are 2 T cell receptor beta chains from a single sample sequenced in a study of cytomegalovirus exposure and HLA in healthy donors. PCR used 60 Vbeta primers and 13 Jbeta primers. Assay: immunoSEQ multiplex PCR; the TCRdb copy retains only in-frame clones and omits some. This table holds some 200,000 clones, roughly four fifths found once. The material sequenced was PBMCs. Receptors were obtained from a woman aged 40 to 55 in good health and CMV-seronegative.

The V gene is TRBV5-4, the J gene TRBJ1-3; tentative D call: TRBD1 (6 bases). Trimming shortened V by 0 bases and J by 0 bases, and 10 bases separated the two germline ends. Germline CDR1 reads SGHNT; CDR2 reads YYREEE (reference sequence). The length of the CDR3 is 16 residues. CDR3 in amino acids: CASSLGQDHSGNTIYF. Here the CDR3 DNA reads TGTGCCAGCAGCTTGGGACAGGACCACTCTGGAAACACCATATATTTT.

The rearrangement joins TRBV5-1 to TRBJ2-7; tentative D call: TRBD2 (5 bases). The germline V and J ends were trimmed by 1 base and 2 bases, with 10 bases remaining between them. Per the germline V gene, CDR1 is SGHRS and CDR2 is YFSETQ. This CDR3 has 14 amino acids. The CDR3 region has the DNA TGCGCCAGCAGCTTGCCGGGGTATCCCTACGAGCAGTACTTC. As protein: CASSLPGYPYEQYF.